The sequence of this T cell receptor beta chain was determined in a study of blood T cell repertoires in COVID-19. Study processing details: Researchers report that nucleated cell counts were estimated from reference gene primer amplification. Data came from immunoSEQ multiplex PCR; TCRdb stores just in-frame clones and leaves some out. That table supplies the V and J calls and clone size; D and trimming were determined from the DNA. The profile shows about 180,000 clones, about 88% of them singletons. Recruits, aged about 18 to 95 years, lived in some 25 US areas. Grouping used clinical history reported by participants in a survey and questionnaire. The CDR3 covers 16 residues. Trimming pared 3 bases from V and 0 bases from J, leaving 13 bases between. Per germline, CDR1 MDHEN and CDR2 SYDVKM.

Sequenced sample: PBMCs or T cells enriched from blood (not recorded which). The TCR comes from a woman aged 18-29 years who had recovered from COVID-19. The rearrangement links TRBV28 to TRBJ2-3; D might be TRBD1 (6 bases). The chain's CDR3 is CASSFPGQISTDTQYF. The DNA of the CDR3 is TGTGCCAGCAGTTTCCCGGGACAAATTAGCACAGATACGCAGTATTTT. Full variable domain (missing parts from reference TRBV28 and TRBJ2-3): DVKVTQSSRYLVKRTGEKVFLECVQDMDHENMFWYRQDPGLGLRLIYFSYDVKMKEKGDIPEGYSVSREKKERFSLILESASTNQTSMYLCASSFPGQISTDTQYFGPGTRLTVL.